The T cell receptor beta chain under discussion was sequenced for a study of response to subunit inactivated influenza vaccine listed by TCRdb under 2018. Study-wide context: To follow how T cells responded to a trivalent subunit inactivated influenza vaccine, the researchers relied on deep quantitative profiling of the T cell receptor repertoire.

The investigation overall reported the following: The authors suggested that each seasonal influenza vaccination may recruit only a limited number of new T cells.

The library was obtained by RT-PCR. TCRdb records Illumina HiSeq 2500 as the sequencer. TCRdb handled the public reads itself, with Q25 trimming in fastp and clone calling in MiXCR, and kept productive beta chains. Entries are consolidated by CDR3 protein sequence, retaining the most common genes and DNA. This sample is represented by 430,000 or so distinct CDR3 sequences; 10% to 11% of them were singletons. Roughly 12% of the sample belongs to the ten largest clones. Explained via the paper, the time point label denotes: around 45 days after influenza vaccine administration. Remarks on this clonotype: Its antigen is currently not known. Base quality data are lacking; no much larger clone is found one base away.

This TCR derives from a man aged 45-65 years who received an inactivated influenza vaccine. Donor details come from another sample of the same person, matched by shared clones. The sample in question was PBMCs from blood, obtained roughly 45 days after vaccination.

This receptor carries the CDR3 CASTPPLRDTQYF. The nucleotide sequence reads as follows: TGTGCCAGCACCCCTCCGCTGAGAGATACGCAGTATTTT. This chain joins TRBV7-9 to TRBJ2-3, with the D gene call left open. Including cysteine and phenylalanine, the CDR3 has 13 amino acids. CDR3 DNA is the only sequence kept; it has 39 bases, read in frame from the first base. V gives up 7 bases and J gives up 5 bases, and the segment between their germline ends measures 13 bases. The germline V gene (reference sequence) gives CDR1 as SEHNR and CDR2 as FQNEAQ.